The clone carrying this TCR beta chain showed up just a few times. Its specificity is not known. With constant-segment primers, 5'RACE yielded cDNA libraries of TCR alpha and TCR beta that carried sample barcodes and UMIs. TCRdb reprocessed the 5' RACE reads via MiXCR and lists one record per CDR3 protein. The sample yields about 240,000 distinct CDR3 sequences, 8% to 9.5% seen once. These data belong to a study of T-cell memory formation after mild COVID-19. Study in general: The study found TCR clusters largely donor specific.

General study findings and limits: For contracting clones, CD4+ ones sat mainly in CM and EM, CD8+ in EMRA.

Germline CDR1 reads SGHVS; CDR2 reads FQNEAQ. This CDR3 has 13 amino acids. V was pared by 0 bases and J by 6 bases, with 7 bases between. The sequencing sample was made of PBMCs or a T cell subset sorted from them (not recorded which). This rearrangement joins TRBV7-8 to TRBJ2-3, with D unclear. The TCR comes from a man younger than 30 who had mild COVID-19 (a few samples of this study predate the infection). Cell type and time point are not known. This CDR3 is CASSLAVGDTQYF. CDR3 sequence (DNA): TGTGCCAGCAGCTTAGCAGTTGGCGATACGCAGTATTTT.